The TCR beta chain under discussion was sequenced for a study of response to subunit inactivated influenza vaccine. One entry per CDR3 protein, called by TCRdb with MiXCR from the RT-PCR reads. This sample carries hundreds of thousands of distinct CDR3 sequences, more than 15% of them seen once, and the ten largest clones take roughly 10%. This CDR3 is built from 14 residues. The germline V gene encodes CDR1 LGHDT and CDR2 YNNKEL (reference sequence). Losses at the gene ends were 4 bases for V and 2 bases for J; bases not matched to a gene: 4. Specimen: PBMCs from blood, collected about 13 days after vaccination. This TCR was recovered from a middle-aged man who received an inactivated influenza vaccine. This chain uses TRBV3-1 with TRBJ1-2; 7 bases fit TRBD1. CDR3 loop: CASSPTGQNYGYTF. DNA for the CDR3: TGTGCCAGCAGCCCCACGGGACAGAACTATGGCTACACCTTC.